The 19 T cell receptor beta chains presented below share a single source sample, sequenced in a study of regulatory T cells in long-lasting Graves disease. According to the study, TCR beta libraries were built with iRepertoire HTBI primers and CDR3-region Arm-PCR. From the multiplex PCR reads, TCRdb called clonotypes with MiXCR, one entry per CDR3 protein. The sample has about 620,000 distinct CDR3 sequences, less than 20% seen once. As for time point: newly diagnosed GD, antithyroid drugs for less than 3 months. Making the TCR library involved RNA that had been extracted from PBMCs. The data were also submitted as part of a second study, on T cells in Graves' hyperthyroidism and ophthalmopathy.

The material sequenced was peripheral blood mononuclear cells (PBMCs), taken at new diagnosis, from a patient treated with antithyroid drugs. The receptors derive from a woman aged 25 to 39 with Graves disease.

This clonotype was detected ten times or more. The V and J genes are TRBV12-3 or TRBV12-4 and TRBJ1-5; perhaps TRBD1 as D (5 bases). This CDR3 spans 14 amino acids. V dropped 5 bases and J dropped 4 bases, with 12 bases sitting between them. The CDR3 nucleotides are TGTGCCAGCAGTCCGAGACAGCTGAATCAGCCCCAGCATTTT. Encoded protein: CASSPRQLNQPQHF.

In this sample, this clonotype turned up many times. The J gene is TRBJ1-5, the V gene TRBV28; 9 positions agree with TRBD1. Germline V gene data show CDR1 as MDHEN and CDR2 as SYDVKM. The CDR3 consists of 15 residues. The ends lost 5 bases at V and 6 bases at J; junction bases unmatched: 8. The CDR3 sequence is CASSDYRGQGQPQHF. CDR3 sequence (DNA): TGTGCCAGCAGTGATTACAGGGGGCAAGGTCAGCCCCAGCATTTT.

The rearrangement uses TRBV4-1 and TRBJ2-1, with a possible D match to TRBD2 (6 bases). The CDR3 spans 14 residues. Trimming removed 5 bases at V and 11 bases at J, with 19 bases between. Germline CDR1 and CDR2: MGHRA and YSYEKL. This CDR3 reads CASSVRAEGPKQFF. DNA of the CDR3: TGCGCCAGCAGCGTACGCGCGGAGGGTCCGAAGCAGTTCTTC.

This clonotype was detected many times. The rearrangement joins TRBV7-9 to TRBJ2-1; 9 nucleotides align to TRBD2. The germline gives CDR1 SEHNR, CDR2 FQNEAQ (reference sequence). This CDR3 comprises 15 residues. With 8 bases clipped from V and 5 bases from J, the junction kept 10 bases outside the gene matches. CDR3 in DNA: TGTGCCAGCCGCCTTATAGCGGGAGTTCACAATGAGCAGTTCTTC. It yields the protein CASRLIAGVHNEQFF.

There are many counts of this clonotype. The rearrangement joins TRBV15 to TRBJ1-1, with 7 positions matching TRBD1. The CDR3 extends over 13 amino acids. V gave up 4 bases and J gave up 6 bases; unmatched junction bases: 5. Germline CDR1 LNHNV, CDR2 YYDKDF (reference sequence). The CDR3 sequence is CATSTQGRSEAFF. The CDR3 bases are TGTGCCACCAGCACACAGGGGCGATCTGAAGCTTTCTTT.

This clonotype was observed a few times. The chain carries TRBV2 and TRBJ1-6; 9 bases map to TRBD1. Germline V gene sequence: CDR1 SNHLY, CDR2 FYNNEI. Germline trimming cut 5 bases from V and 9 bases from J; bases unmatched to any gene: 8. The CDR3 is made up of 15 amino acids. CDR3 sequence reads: CASSPSQGARSPLHF. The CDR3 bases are TGTGCCAGCAGTCCTTCACAGGGGGCGCGTTCACCCCTCCACTTT. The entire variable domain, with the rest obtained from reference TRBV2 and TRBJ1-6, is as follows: EPEVTQTPSHQVTQMGQEVILRCVPISNHLYFYWYRQILGQKVEFLVSFYNNEISEKSEIFDDQFSVERPDGSNFTLKIRSTKLEDSAMYFCASSPSQGARSPLHFGNGTRLTVT.

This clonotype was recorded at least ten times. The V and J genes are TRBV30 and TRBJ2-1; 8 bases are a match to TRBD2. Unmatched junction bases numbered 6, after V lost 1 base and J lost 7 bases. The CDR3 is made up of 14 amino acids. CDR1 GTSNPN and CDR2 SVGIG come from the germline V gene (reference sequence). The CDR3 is CAWSGVAGWNEQFF. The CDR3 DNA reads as TGTGCCTGGAGTGGAGTAGCGGGGTGGAATGAGCAGTTCTTC.

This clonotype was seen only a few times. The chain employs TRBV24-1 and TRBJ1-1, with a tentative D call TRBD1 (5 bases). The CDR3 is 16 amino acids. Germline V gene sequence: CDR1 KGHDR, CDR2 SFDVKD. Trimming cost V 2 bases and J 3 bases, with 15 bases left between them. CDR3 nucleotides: TGTGCCACCAGTGATTCGTCCAGTTCAGGGTACACTGAAGCTTTCTTT. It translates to CATSDSSSSGYTEAFF.

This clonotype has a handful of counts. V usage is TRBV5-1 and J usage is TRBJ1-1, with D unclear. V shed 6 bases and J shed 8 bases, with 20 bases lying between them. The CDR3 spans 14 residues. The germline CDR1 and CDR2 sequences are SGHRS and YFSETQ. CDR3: CASNSDLARSEAFF. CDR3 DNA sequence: TGCGCCAGCAACTCCGACTTAGCCCGATCGGAAGCTTTCTTT.

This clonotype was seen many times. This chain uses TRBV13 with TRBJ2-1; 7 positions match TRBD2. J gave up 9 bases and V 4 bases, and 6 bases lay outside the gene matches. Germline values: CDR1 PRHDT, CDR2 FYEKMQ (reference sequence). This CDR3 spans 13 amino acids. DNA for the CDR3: TGTGCCAGCAGCTCAGGACTAGTGACTGAGCAGTTCTTC. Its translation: CASSSGLVTEQFF. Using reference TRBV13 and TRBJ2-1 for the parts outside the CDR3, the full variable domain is AAGVIQSPRHLIKEKRETATLKCYPIPRHDTVYWYQQGPGQDPQFLISFYEKMQSDKGSIPDRFSAQQFSDYHSELNMSSLELGDSALYFCASSSGLVTEQFFGPGTRLTVL.

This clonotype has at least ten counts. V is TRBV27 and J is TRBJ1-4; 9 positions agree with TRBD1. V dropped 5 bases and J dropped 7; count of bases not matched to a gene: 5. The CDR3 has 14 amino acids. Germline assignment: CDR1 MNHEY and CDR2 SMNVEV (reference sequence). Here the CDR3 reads CASSPGQGTEKLFF. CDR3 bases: TGTGCCAGCAGTCCGGGACAGGGTACTGAAAAACTGTTTTTT.

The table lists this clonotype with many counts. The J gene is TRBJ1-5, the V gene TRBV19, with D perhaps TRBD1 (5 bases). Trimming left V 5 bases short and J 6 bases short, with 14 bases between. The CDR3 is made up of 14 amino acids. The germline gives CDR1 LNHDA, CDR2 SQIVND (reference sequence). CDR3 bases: TGTGCCAGTAGTGACAGACAGAGAGCTCAGCCCCAGCATTTT. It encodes CASSDRQRAQPQHF. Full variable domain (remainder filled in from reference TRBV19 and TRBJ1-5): DGGITQSPKYLFRKEGQNVTLSCEQNLNHDAMYWYRQDPGQGLRLIYYSQIVNDFQKGDIAEGYSVSREKKESFPLTVTSAQKNPTAFYLCASSDRQRAQPQHFGDGTRLSIL.

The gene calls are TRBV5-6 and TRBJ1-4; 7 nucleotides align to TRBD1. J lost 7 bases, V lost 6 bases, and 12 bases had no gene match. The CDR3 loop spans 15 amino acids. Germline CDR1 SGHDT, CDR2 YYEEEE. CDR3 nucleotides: TGTGCCAGCATCCCCAAAGACAGGGAGGGTGAAAAACTGTTTTTT. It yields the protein CASIPKDREGEKLFF.

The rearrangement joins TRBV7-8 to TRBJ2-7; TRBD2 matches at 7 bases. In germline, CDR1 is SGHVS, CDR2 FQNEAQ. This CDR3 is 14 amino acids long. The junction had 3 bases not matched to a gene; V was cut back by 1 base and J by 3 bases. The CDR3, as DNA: TGTGCCAGCAGCTTAGGGGGAGGGCTCTACGAGCAGTACTTC. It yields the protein CASSLGGGLYEQYF.

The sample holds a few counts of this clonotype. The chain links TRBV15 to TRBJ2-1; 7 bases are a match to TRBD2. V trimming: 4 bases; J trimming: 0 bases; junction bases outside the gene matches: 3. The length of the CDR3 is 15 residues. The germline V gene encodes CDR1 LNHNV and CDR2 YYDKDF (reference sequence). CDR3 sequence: CATSNRGSSYNEQFF. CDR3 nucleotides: TGTGCCACCAGCAATCGCGGGAGCTCCTACAATGAGCAGTTCTTC.

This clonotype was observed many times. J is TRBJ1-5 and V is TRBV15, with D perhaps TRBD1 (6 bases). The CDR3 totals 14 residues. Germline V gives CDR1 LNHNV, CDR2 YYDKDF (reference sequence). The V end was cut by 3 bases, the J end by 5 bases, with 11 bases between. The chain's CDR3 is CATSSLTGYQPQHF. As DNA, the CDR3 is TGTGCCACCAGCAGCCTAACAGGGTATCAGCCCCAGCATTTT.

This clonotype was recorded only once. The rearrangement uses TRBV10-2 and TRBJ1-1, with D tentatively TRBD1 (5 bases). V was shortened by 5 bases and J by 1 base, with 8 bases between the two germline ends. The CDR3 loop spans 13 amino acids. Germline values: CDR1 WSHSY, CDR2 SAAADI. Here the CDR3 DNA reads TGCGCCAGCAGTTGGCAGGGGAACACTGAAGCTTTCTTT. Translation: CASSWQGNTEAFF.

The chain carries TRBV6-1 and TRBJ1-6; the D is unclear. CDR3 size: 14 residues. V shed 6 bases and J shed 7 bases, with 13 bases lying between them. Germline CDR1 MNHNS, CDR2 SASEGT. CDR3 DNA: TGTGCCAGCAGCCACCCTGTAGGGAATTCACCCCTCCACTTT. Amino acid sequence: CASSHPVGNSPLHF.

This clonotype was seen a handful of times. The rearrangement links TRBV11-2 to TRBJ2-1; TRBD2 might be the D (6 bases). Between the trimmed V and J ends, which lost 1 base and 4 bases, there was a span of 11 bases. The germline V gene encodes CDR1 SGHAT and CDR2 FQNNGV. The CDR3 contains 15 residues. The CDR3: CASSLGGAVYNEQFF. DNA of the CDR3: TGTGCCAGCAGCTTAGGCGGGGCGGTTTACAATGAGCAGTTCTTC.